The 10 T cell receptor beta chains presented below share a single source sample, sequenced in a study of control samples from healthy donors and cancer patients. Clones were read by immunoSEQ multiplex PCR, and TCRdb kept only the in-frame ones, dropping some. The data contain some 220,000 clones, 85% to 95% of them singletons. Sequencing was performed on blood. These receptors came from a man aged 50-60 years in good health.

The chain employs TRBV28 and TRBJ2-7, with 13 bases that match TRBD2. V shed 7 bases and J 4 bases; nucleotides not matched to a gene: 10. Germline loops: CDR1 MDHEN, CDR2 SYDVKM. The CDR3 contains 16 residues. The CDR3 coding sequence is TGTGCCAGCATCGGGACTAGCGGGGACACAGGATACGAGCAGTACTTC. Translating gives CASIGTSGDTGYEQYF.

The rearrangement uses TRBV19 and TRBJ2-3; weak D call: TRBD2 (7 bases). Germline values: CDR1 LNHDA, CDR2 SQIVND (reference sequence). The V gene lost 9 bases and the J gene lost 1 base, with 17 bases spanning the gap. CDR3 size: 15 residues. As DNA, the CDR3 is TGTGCCAGCCACCACAGGGAGGGCGGCACAGATACGCAGTATTTT. Translated, it gives CASHHREGGTDTQYF.

The J gene is TRBJ2-6, the V gene TRBV3-1 (or the pseudogene TRBV3-2); tentatively, D is TRBD1 (6 bases). This CDR3 spans 18 amino acids. Trimming shortened V by 4 bases and J by 4 bases, and 20 bases separated the two germline ends. The germline V gene encodes CDR1 LGHDT and CDR2 YNNKEL (reference sequence). CDR3 nucleotides: TGTGCCAGCAGCCCAACACACTCAGGGGCGGCGGGGGCCAACGTCCTGACTTTC. Protein: CASSPTHSGAAGANVLTF.

V gene TRBV28 combines with J gene TRBJ2-7; a possible D gene is TRBD2 (6 bases). The CDR3 has 15 residues. With 5 bases removed from V and 2 bases from J, the gap between germline ends came to 16 bases. Germline CDR1 MDHEN, CDR2 SYDVKM. The DNA for the CDR3 is TGTGCCAGCAGTCCTGGACTACGGTCCACCTACGAGCAGTACTTC. Translated, it gives CASSPGLRSTYEQYF.

The V call is TRBV29-1, the J call TRBJ1-1; 7 nucleotides match TRBD1. The length of the CDR3 is 12 residues. V lost 1 base and J lost 4; bases outside the gene matches: 0. Germline V lookup: CDR1 SQVTM, CDR2 ANQGSEA. The chain's CDR3 is CSVEGDSTEAFF. CDR3 coding DNA: TGCAGCGTTGAAGGGGACAGCACTGAAGCTTTCTTT.

The gene calls are TRBV5-6 and TRBJ2-2; D assignment may be TRBD1 or TRBD2 (5 bases each). CDR3 length equals 14 residues. The V end was cut by 3 bases, the J end by 10 bases, with 16 bases between. Germline V lookup: CDR1 SGHDT, CDR2 YYEEEE. The DNA for the CDR3 is TGTGCCAGCAGCTGGGCTAAGGGGAGAGCGGAGCTGTTTTTT. It codes for CASSWAKGRAELFF. The variable domain in full, completed from reference TRBV5-6 and TRBJ2-2, reads DAGVTQSPTHLIKTRGQQVTLRCSPKSGHDTVSWYQQALGQGPQFIFQYYEEEERQRGNFPDRFSGHQFPNYSSELNVNALLLGDSALYLCASSWAKGRAELFFGEGSRLTVL.

J is TRBJ1-5 and V is TRBV6-2 or TRBV6-3; D remains ambiguous. CDR1 is MNHEY, CDR2 SVGEGT, per germline. The CDR3 spans 17 residues. V shed 2 bases and J shed 6 bases, with 20 bases lying between them. CDR3 nucleotide sequence: TGTGCCAGCAGTTACCCACAAGATTCGTGGGGAGGTCAGCCCCAGCATTTT. Translating it yields CASSYPQDSWGGQPQHF.

The chain joins TRBV6-1 to TRBJ1-5; a possible D gene is TRBD1 (6 bases). The CDR3 has 17 amino acids. The germline V and J ends were trimmed by 2 bases and 3 bases, with 17 bases remaining between them. Germline V gives CDR1 MNHNS, CDR2 SASEGT. Here the CDR3 reads CASSERHRQEINQPQHF. CDR3 nucleotides: TGTGCCAGCAGTGAACGGCATCGACAGGAGATCAATCAGCCCCAGCATTTT.

The chain links TRBV23-1 to TRBJ1-1; D remains unclear. TRBV23-1 is treated as an ORF (open reading frame) with a function not yet certain. This CDR3 contains 9 residues. The chain's CDR3 is CLKNTEAFF. CDR3 bases: TGCCTAAAGAACACTGAAGCTTTCTTT.

This CDR3 reads CASSLTANTEAFF. CDR3 nucleotide sequence: TGTGCCAGCAGCTTAACGGCGAACACTGAAGCTTTCTTT. V usage is TRBV7-6 and J usage is TRBJ1-1; D uncertain. Germline CDR1 SGHVS, CDR2 FNYEAQ. V lost 2 bases to trimming and J lost 1 base, with 5 bases between them. The CDR3 is made up of 13 amino acids.